The 4 T cell receptor beta chains reported below all come from one sample, sequenced in a study of blood T cell repertoires in COVID-19. Assay used: immunoSEQ multiplex PCR; TCRdb lists only in-frame clones, some missing. This table has roughly 32,000 clones, about nine tenths appearing once. Sequencing was performed on peripheral blood. All receptors come from a man in his 70s with active or convalescent COVID-19.

The chain combines TRBV5-8 with TRBJ1-1; D is possibly TRBD1 (6 bases). This CDR3 is built from 15 residues. V was trimmed by 4 bases and J by 1 base, leaving 14 bases between them. Germline-derived CDR1 and CDR2 are SGHTS and YDEGEE. CDR3 DNA sequence: TGTGCCAGCAGCATCGGGACACCGGGGAACACTGAAGCTTTCTTT. This codes for CASSIGTPGNTEAFF. Variable domain in full (rest from reference TRBV5-8 and TRBJ1-1): EAGVTQSPTHLIKTRGQQATLRCSPISGHTSVYWYQQALGLGLQFLLWYDEGEERNRGNFPPRFSGRQFPNYSSELNVNALELEDSALYLCASSIGTPGNTEAFFGQGTRLTVV.

The chain uses TRBV10-3 and TRBJ1-2, with a weak D call TRBD1 (6 bases). The germline CDR1 and CDR2 sequences are ENHRY and SYGVKD. V was pared by 0 bases and J by 4 bases, with 9 bases between. The CDR3 has 14 residues. CDR3 sequence reads: CAISESRGGYGYTF. The CDR3 DNA is TGTGCCATCAGTGAGTCGAGAGGGGGCTATGGCTACACCTTC.

The chain is built from TRBV9 and TRBJ2-2; TRBD1 matches 8 bases. In germline, CDR1 is SGDLS, CDR2 YYNGEE. Trimming at V came to 3 bases and at J to 7 bases, leaving 14 bases not matched to a gene. The CDR3 runs to 17 residues. CDR3 sequence: CASSGQGRGVFGGELFF. The DNA of the CDR3 is TGTGCCAGCAGCGGACAGGGGCGCGGGGTATTTGGCGGGGAGCTGTTTTTT.

The V and J genes are TRBV9 and TRBJ1-5; unclear D gene. Germline lookup yields CDR1 SGDLS and CDR2 YYNGEE. Trimming left V 3 bases short and J 4 bases short, with 8 bases between. CDR3 length: 13 residues. The CDR3 protein is CASSATGNQPQHF. In DNA form, the CDR3 reads TGTGCCAGCAGCGCGACTGGGAATCAGCCCCAGCATTTT. Drawing the rest from reference TRBV9 and TRBJ1-5, the complete variable domain is DSGVTQTPKHLITATGQRVTLRCSPRSGDLSVYWYQQSLDQGLQFLIQYYNGEERAKGNILERFSAQQFPDLHSELNLSSLELGDSALYFCASSATGNQPQHFGDGTRLSIL.